Following are 30 T cell receptor beta chains from one sample sequenced in a study of blood T cell repertoires in COVID-19. Some clones are missing from TCRdb's copy, which holds only in-frame ones; the method was immunoSEQ multiplex PCR. The table has 25,000 to 35,000 clones, 85% seen once. The sample consisted of peripheral blood. All receptors derive from a human donor in a cohort sampled during active COVID-19.

The rearrangement links TRBV6-5 to TRBJ1-2, with D possibly matching TRBD1 (6 bases). V lost 7 bases to trimming and J lost 8 bases, with 20 bases between them. Germline CDR1 and CDR2: MNHEY and SVGAGI. The CDR3 length is 14 residues. In DNA, the CDR3 is TGTGCCAGCAACTCACAGGGTGGGTCGCAAGGCTACACCTTC. Residues: CASNSQGGSQGYTF.

This clone was seen only a few times. The chain combines TRBV19 with TRBJ1-2, with D possibly being TRBD1 (5 bases). Germline V gives CDR1 LNHDA, CDR2 SQIVND (reference sequence). V lost 3 bases to trimming and J lost 6 bases, with 11 bases between them. This CDR3 comprises 13 residues. In nucleotides, the CDR3 is TGTGCCAGTAGTATTTCCAGGGTCCATGGCTACACCTTC. Translating gives CASSISRVHGYTF.

V is TRBV12-3 or TRBV12-4 and J is TRBJ1-1; tentatively, D is TRBD1 (6 bases). The CDR3 spans 13 residues. V shed 3 bases and J shed 11 bases, with 16 bases lying between them. The CDR3 nucleotides read TGTGCCAGCAGTTTTGAGGAAGGGGGTGGGGCTTTCTTT. Translation: CASSFEEGGGAFF.

The V gene is TRBV6-6, the J gene TRBJ2-1; D is perhaps TRBD1 (5 bases). V was cut by 6 bases and J by 4 bases, with 16 bases left in between. Germline CDR1 and CDR2: MNHNY and SVGAGI (reference sequence). The CDR3 loop spans 15 amino acids. CDR3 DNA sequence: TGTGCCAGCAGAGCCGACTTGTCAGGGTACAATGAGCAGTTCTTC. Amino acid sequence: CASRADLSGYNEQFF.

By its share, this clone is medium-sized (0.01 to 0.1%). V gene TRBV5-4 combines with J gene TRBJ2-7; 9 bases line up with TRBD2. Losses at the gene ends were 0 bases for V and 3 bases for J; bases not matched to a gene: 4. Germline V lookup: CDR1 SGHNT, CDR2 YYREEE (reference sequence). This CDR3 has 15 residues. The CDR3 sequence is CASSLGGGAIYEQYF. CDR3 DNA: TGTGCCAGCAGCTTGGGCGGGGGGGCCATCTACGAGCAGTACTTC.

This clone is a singleton in its sample. V usage is TRBV7-9 and J usage is TRBJ2-3; D may be TRBD1 (5 bases). With 1 base removed from V and 3 bases from J, the gap between germline ends came to 11 bases. CDR1 is SEHNR and CDR2 is FQNEAQ in the germline V gene (reference sequence). The CDR3 covers 15 residues. CDR3 nucleotides: TGTGCCAGCAGCTTAGAGGGGTGGGAAACAGATACGCAGTATTTT. It yields the protein CASSLEGWETDTQYF.

This chain uses TRBV2 with TRBJ2-5; D gene unclear. The V and J ends lost 2 bases and 2 bases respectively, with 6 bases between them. There are 13 residues in the CDR3. Germline CDR1 SNHLY, CDR2 FYNNEI. For the CDR3, the DNA is TGTGCCAGCAGTGAACTCAGTCAAGAGACCCAGTACTTC. Translation: CASSELSQETQYF.

The V gene is TRBV11-2, the J gene TRBJ2-7, with D tentatively TRBD1 (6 bases). This CDR3 region has 14 residues. V lost 4 bases and J lost 0, with 10 bases in between. Germline loops: CDR1 SGHAT, CDR2 FQNNGV. The CDR3 loop is CASSWGLPSYEQYF. CDR3 sequence (DNA): TGTGCCAGCAGCTGGGGGCTTCCCTCCTACGAGCAGTACTTC.

The chain uses TRBV6-6 and TRBJ1-5; TRBD1 might be the D (6 bases). This CDR3 contains 14 residues. The V end was cut by 5 bases, the J end by 6 bases, with 14 bases between. Germline loops: CDR1 MNHNY, CDR2 SVGAGI (reference sequence). The CDR3 coding sequence is TGTGCCAGCAGTGGGGGCTGGGTTGGTCAGCCCCAGCATTTT. Translation gives CASSGGWVGQPQHF.

The genes are TRBV7-3 and TRBJ2-4, with 8 bases lining up with TRBD1. Trimming cost V 5 bases and J 3 bases; bases outside gene matches: 6. Per the germline V gene, CDR1 is SGHTA and CDR2 is FQGTGA. The CDR3 runs 15 residues. CDR3 amino acids: CASSVTGAVKNIQYF. Written as DNA, the CDR3 is TGTGCCAGCAGCGTGACAGGGGCGGTCAAAAACATTCAGTACTTC.

Turning to this clone: Sequence at one end of the junction differs from germline and may be a read error. The chain couples TRBV7-9 to TRBJ2-3; 9 bases are a match to TRBD2. Germline CDR1 and CDR2: SEHNR and FQNEAQ (reference sequence). The CDR3 is 14 amino acids. The CDR3 sequence is CASSLAGPLDTQYF. The CDR3 nucleotides read TGTGCCAGCAGCCTAGCGGGGCCCCTAGATACGCAGTATTTT.

The chain recombines TRBV5-1 with TRBJ1-4, with unresolved D. The CDR3 has 16 residues. Per the germline V gene, CDR1 is SGHRS and CDR2 is YFSETQ. The V end lost 3 bases, the J end lost 0 bases, and 12 bases lay between the germline ends. The CDR3 here is CASSSVPTATNEKLFF. The CDR3, as DNA: TGCGCCAGCAGCTCCGTCCCGACTGCAACTAATGAAAAACTGTTTTTT. Full variable domain (rest looked up from reference TRBV5-1 and TRBJ1-4): KAGVTQTPRYLIKTRGQQVTLSCSPISGHRSVSWYQQTPGQGLQFLFEYFSETQRNKGNFPGRFSGRQFSNSRSEMNVSTLELGDSALYLCASSSVPTATNEKLFFGSGTQLSVL.

This chain joins TRBV27 and TRBJ2-5; 8 nucleotides agree with TRBD2. CDR3 length: 14 residues. V trimming: 5 bases; J trimming: 5 bases; junction bases outside the gene matches: 7. Germline V gene data show CDR1 as MNHEY and CDR2 as SMNVEV (reference sequence). The CDR3, as DNA: TGTGCCAGCAGTGACACGGGGGGGCTTGAGACCCAGTACTTC. It yields the protein CASSDTGGLETQYF.

The chain carries TRBV20-1 and TRBJ2-7; possibly TRBD1 for D (5 bases). The CDR3 runs 11 residues. In germline, CDR1 is DFQATT, CDR2 SNEGSKA (reference sequence). The V and J ends lost 4 bases and 4 bases respectively, with 8 bases between them. The CDR3 DNA reads as TGCAGTGCTAAACAGGTTTACGAGCAGTACTTC. This codes for CSAKQVYEQYF.

V gene TRBV7-2 combines with J gene TRBJ1-2; TRBD1 aligns across 8 bases. CDR1 is SGHTA, CDR2 FQGNSA, per germline. CDR3 length equals 16 residues. Trimming cost V 5 bases and J 5 bases; bases outside gene matches: 13. CDR3 residues: CASSQYQGASLYGYTF. CDR3 DNA: TGTGCCAGCAGCCAGTATCAGGGGGCATCCCTTTATGGCTACACCTTC.

This clone was counted only a few times. V usage is TRBV18 and J usage is TRBJ1-1, with D maybe TRBD1 (5 bases). Trimming shortened V by 6 bases and J by 10 bases, and 21 bases separated the two germline ends. Germline CDR1 KGHSH, CDR2 LQKENI. This CDR3 spans 14 amino acids. The CDR3: CASSTTGPIRSAFF. The DNA for the CDR3 is TGTGCCAGCTCGACAACAGGTCCCATACGCTCAGCTTTCTTT.

This chain joins TRBV6-5 and TRBJ2-7; D remains ambiguous. Trimming took off 6 bases at V and 6 bases at J, with 9 bases between the two ends. From germline, CDR1 is MNHEY and CDR2 SVGAGI. This CDR3 contains 11 residues. The CDR3 region is CASRISSEQYF. DNA of the CDR3: TGTGCCAGCAGGATATCTAGCGAGCAGTACTTC.

CDR3 bases: TGTGCCAGCAGCGCGCCGGGGGATTCACCCCTCCACTTT. It encodes CASSAPGDSPLHF. The chain carries TRBV9 and TRBJ1-6; TRBD1 is a possible D gene (5 bases). The V gene's germline CDR1 is SGDLS and CDR2 YYNGEE. Trimming stripped 3 bases from V and 8 bases from J, with 9 bases between. This CDR3 spans 13 amino acids.

By sample share, this clone is medium-sized. This sequence joins TRBV15 and TRBJ2-1; D unresolved. Germline V gene sequence: CDR1 LNHNV, CDR2 YYDKDF (reference sequence). The length of the CDR3 is 12 residues. V was shortened by 1 base and J by 5 bases, with 3 bases between the two germline ends. CDR3 in amino acids: CATSRANNEQFF. The CDR3 region has the DNA TGTGCCACCAGCAGAGCTAACAATGAGCAGTTCTTC.

This clone showed up just once. The chain has TRBV9 and TRBJ1-5, with 7 positions matching TRBD1. The V segment lost 5 bases and the J segment 3 bases; nucleotides outside the gene matches: 5. CDR1 SGDLS and CDR2 YYNGEE come from the germline V gene. The CDR3 is 14 amino acids. CDR3 region: CASSAGGVNQPQHF. CDR3 nucleotides: TGTGCCAGCAGTGCAGGGGGAGTCAATCAGCCCCAGCATTTT.

In its sample, this clone was seen a few times. The chain uses TRBV24-1 and TRBJ2-7, with D possibly TRBD1 on 6 matching bases. The CDR3 spans 15 residues. Deletions cut 4 bases from V and 5 bases from J, with 17 bases between. Per germline, CDR1 KGHDR and CDR2 SFDVKD. CDR3: CATSDPTTGFNEQYF. Here the CDR3 DNA reads TGTGCCACCAGTGACCCCACAACAGGGTTCAACGAGCAGTACTTC.

By share of the sample, this clone is medium-sized (0.01 to 0.1%). The chain carries TRBV5-4 and TRBJ2-7, with 8 bases lining up with TRBD1. This CDR3 is 14 amino acids long. The germline gives CDR1 SGHNT, CDR2 YYREEE (reference sequence). The V gene end was trimmed by 0 bases and the J gene end by 10 bases; junction bases not matched to a gene: 9. Here the CDR3 reads CASSLAQGAQVQYF. CDR3 nucleotides: TGTGCCAGCAGCTTGGCCCAGGGGGCGCAGGTACAGTACTTC.

This clone was seen a handful of times. In nucleotides, the CDR3 is TGTGCCAGCAGCCCCTCAGCGGGGGGGCACGAGCAGTACTTC. Translation gives CASSPSAGGHEQYF. The chain joins TRBV7-2 to TRBJ2-7; 10 bases map to TRBD2. In germline, CDR1 is SGHTA, CDR2 FQGNSA. This CDR3 region has 14 residues. V lost 5 bases and J lost 5; bases outside the gene matches: 6.

The rearrangement joins TRBV6-5 to TRBJ1-2; TRBD1 aligns across 8 bases. Germline lookup yields CDR1 MNHEY and CDR2 SVGAGI. The J segment lost 7 bases and the V segment lost 6 bases, leaving 4 bases of the junction unmatched. The CDR3 runs to 12 residues. The CDR3 DNA sequence: TGTGCCAGCAGGACAGGGGAGGCTGGCTACACCTTC. Translating gives CASRTGEAGYTF.

The genes are TRBV28 and TRBJ1-4; D may be TRBD1 (6 bases). There are 15 residues in the CDR3. In germline, CDR1 is MDHEN, CDR2 SYDVKM. V was shortened by 6 bases and J by 8 bases, with 19 bases between the two germline ends. Here the CDR3 DNA reads TGTGCCAGCAGCGGGGGGCAGGCTTGGGAGGAAAAACTGTTTTTT. Translating it yields CASSGGQAWEEKLFF.

This chain joins TRBV6-5 and TRBJ1-2; D ambiguous. The germline V gene has CDR1 MNHEY and CDR2 SVGAGI. V lost 8 bases, J lost 4 bases, and 14 bases lay in between. The CDR3 is 13 amino acids. CDR3 nucleotides: TGTGCCAGCGGATCTTTTCGGGGCTATGGCTACACCTTC. It yields the protein CASGSFRGYGYTF.

V is TRBV28 and J is TRBJ1-5, with 8 bases lining up with TRBD1. The trim removed 4 bases at V and 0 bases at J, leaving 2 bases unmatched. The CDR3 is 15 residues long. In germline, CDR1 is MDHEN, CDR2 SYDVKM. The chain's CDR3 is CASSYTGGSNQPQHF. CDR3 nucleotide sequence: TGTGCCAGCAGTTACACAGGGGGTAGCAATCAGCCCCAGCATTTT.

The chain combines TRBV3-1 (or the pseudogene TRBV3-2) with TRBJ2-1; 8 positions agree with TRBD2. Looked up from germline, CDR1 is LGHDT and CDR2 is YNNKEL (reference sequence). The CDR3 sequence is 18 residues long. V was clipped by 1 base and J by 5 bases; unmatched bases: 13. CDR3 sequence: CASSQVSGGALLNNEQFF. The CDR3 bases are TGTGCCAGCAGCCAAGTTTCCGGGGGGGCACTCCTCAACAATGAGCAGTTCTTC.

The chain recombines TRBV11-3 with TRBJ2-1; D may be TRBD1 (5 bases). The CDR3 is 15 amino acids. Between the trimmed V and J ends, which lost 3 bases and 5 bases, there was a span of 14 bases. Looked up from germline, CDR1 is SGHNT and CDR2 is YENEEA. CDR3 amino acids: CASSFEAGIHNEQFF. DNA for the CDR3: TGTGCCAGCAGCTTCGAGGCAGGGATTCACAATGAGCAGTTCTTC.

The rearrangement links TRBV5-4 to TRBJ2-5; 8 bases map to TRBD2. The CDR3 runs to 15 residues. Germline V gene data show CDR1 as SGHNT and CDR2 as YYREEE (reference sequence). The ends lost 2 bases at V and 5 bases at J; junction bases unmatched: 8. CDR3 nucleotides: TGTGCCAGCAGCTTCTTCGGGGGGGCCTTGGAGACCCAGTACTTC. Translated: CASSFFGGALETQYF. The whole variable domain, remainder taken from reference TRBV5-4 and TRBJ2-5, is ETGVTQSPTHLIKTRGQQVTLRCSSQSGHNTVSWYQQALGQGPQFIFQYYREEENGRGNFPPRFSGLQFPNYSSELNVNALELDDSALYLCASSFFGGALETQYFGPGTRLLVL.